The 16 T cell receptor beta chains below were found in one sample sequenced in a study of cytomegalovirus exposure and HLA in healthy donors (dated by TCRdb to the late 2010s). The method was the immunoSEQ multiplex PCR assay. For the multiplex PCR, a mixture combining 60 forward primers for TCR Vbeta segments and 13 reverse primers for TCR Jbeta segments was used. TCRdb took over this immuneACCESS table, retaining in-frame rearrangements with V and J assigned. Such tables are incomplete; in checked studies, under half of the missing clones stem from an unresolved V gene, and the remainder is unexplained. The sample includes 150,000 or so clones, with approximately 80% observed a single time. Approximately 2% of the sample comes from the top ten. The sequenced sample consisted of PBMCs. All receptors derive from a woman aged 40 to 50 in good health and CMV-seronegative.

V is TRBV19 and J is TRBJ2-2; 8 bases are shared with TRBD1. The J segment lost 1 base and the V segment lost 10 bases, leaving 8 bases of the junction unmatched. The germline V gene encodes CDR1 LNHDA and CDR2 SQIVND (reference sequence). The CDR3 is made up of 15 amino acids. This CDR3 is CAIRQGSLNTGELFF. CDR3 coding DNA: TGTGCCATAAGACAGGGGTCACTGAACACCGGGGAGCTGTTTTTT. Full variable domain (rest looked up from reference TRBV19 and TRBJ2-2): DGGITQSPKYLFRKEGQNVTLSCEQNLNHDAMYWYRQDPGQGLRLIYYSQIVNDFQKGDIAEGYSVSREKKESFPLTVTSAQKNPTAFYLCAIRQGSLNTGELFFGEGSRLTVL.

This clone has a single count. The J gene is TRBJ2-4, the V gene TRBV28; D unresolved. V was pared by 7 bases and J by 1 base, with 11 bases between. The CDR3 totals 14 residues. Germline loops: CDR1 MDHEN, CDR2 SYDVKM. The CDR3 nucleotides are TGTGCCAGCACCGAGGAATGGGCCAAAAACATTCAGTACTTC. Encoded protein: CASTEEWAKNIQYF.

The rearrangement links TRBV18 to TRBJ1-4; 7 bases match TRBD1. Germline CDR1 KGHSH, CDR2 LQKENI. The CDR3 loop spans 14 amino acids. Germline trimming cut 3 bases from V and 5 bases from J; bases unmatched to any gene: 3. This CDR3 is CASSPGTENEKLFF. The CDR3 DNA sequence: TGTGCCAGCTCACCCGGGACAGAAAATGAAAAACTGTTTTTT.

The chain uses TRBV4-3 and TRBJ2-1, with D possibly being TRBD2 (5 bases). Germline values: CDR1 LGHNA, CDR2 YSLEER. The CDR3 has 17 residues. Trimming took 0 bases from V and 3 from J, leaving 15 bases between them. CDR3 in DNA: TGCGCCAGCAGCCAAGAAATCGGACTTTCAGACTACAATGAGCAGTTCTTC. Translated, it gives CASSQEIGLSDYNEQFF.

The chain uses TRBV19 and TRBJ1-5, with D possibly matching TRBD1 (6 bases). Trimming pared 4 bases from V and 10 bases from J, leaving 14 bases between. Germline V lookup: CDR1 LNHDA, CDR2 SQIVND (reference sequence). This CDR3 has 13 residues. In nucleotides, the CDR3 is TGTGCCAGTAGTAGGGACACACTCGACCCCCAGCATTTT. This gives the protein CASSRDTLDPQHF. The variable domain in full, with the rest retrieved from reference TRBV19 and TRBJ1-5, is DGGITQSPKYLFRKEGQNVTLSCEQNLNHDAMYWYRQDPGQGLRLIYYSQIVNDFQKGDIAEGYSVSREKKESFPLTVTSAQKNPTAFYLCASSRDTLDPQHFGDGTRLSIL.

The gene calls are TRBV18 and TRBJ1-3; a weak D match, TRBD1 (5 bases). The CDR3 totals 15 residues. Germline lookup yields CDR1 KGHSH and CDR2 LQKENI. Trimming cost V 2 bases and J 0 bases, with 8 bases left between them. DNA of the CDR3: TGTGCCAGCTCACCAACAGGTTCCTCTGGAAACACCATATATTTT. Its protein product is CASSPTGSSGNTIYF.

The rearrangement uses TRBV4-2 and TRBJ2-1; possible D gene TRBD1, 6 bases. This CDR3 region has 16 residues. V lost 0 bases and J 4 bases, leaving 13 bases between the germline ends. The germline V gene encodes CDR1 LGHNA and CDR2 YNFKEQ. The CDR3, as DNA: TGTGCCAGCAGCCAAGAGACCCACGGACAGTACAATGAGCAGTTCTTC. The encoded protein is CASSQETHGQYNEQFF.

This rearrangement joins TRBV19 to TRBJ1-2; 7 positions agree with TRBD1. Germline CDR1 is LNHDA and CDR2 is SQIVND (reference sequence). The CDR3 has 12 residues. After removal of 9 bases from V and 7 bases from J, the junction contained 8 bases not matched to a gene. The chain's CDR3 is CASLRQGSGYTF. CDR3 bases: TGTGCCAGCCTCCGACAGGGAAGTGGCTACACCTTC.

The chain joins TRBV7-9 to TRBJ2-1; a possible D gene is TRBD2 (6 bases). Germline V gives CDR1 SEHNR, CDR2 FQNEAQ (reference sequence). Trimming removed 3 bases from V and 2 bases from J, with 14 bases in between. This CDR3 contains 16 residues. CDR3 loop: CASSLEGGGAYNEQFF. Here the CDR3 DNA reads TGTGCCAGCAGCTTGGAGGGCGGAGGGGCCTACAATGAGCAGTTCTTC.

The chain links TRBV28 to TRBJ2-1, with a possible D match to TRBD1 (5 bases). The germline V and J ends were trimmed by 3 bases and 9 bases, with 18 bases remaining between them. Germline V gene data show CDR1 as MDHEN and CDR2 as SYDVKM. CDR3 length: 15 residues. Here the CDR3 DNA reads TGTGCCAGCAGTTTGACCACATCAGGGTTGCGTGAGCAGTTCTTC. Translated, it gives CASSLTTSGLREQFF.

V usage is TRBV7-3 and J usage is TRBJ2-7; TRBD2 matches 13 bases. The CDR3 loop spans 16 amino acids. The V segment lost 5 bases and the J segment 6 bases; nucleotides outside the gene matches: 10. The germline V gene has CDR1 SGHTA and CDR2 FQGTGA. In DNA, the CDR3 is TGTGCCAGCAGCCGTACCGGGACTAGCGGGGACTCCGAGCAGTACTTC. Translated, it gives CASSRTGTSGDSEQYF.

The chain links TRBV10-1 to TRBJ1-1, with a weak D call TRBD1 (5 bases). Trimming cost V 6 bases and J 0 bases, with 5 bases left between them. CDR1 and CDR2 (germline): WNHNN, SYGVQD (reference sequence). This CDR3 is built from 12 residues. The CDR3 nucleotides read TGCGCCAGCAGGGACATGAACACTGAAGCTTTCTTT. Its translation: CASRDMNTEAFF.

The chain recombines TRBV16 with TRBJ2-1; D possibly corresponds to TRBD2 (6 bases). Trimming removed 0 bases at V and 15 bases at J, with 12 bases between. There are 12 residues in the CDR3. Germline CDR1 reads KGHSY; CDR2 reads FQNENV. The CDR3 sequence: CASSQSGRFLFF. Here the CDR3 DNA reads TGTGCCAGCAGCCAATCAGGGAGGTTCCTGTTCTTC. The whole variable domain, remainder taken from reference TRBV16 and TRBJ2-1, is GEEVAQTPKHLVRGEGQKAKLYCAPIKGHSYVFWYQQVLKNEFKFLISFQNENVFDETGMPKERFSAKCLPNSPCSLEIQATKLEDSAVYFCASSQSGRFLFFGPGTRLTVL.

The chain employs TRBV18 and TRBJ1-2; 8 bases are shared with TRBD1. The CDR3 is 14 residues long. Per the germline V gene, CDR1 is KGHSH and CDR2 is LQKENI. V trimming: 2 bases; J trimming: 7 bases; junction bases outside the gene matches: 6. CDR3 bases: TGTGCCAGCTCACCAGACAGGGGCCGAGTTGGCTACACCTTC. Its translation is CASSPDRGRVGYTF. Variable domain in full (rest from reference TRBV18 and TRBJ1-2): NAGVMQNPRHLVRRRGQEARLRCSPMKGHSHVYWYRQLPEEGLKFMVYLQKENIIDESGMPKERFSAEFPKEGPSILRIQQVVRGDSAAYFCASSPDRGRVGYTFGSGTRLTVV.

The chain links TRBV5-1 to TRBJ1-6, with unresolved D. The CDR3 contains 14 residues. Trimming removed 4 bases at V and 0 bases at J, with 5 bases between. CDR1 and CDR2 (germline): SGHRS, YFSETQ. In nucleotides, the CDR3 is TGCGCCAGCAGCAATAGCTCCTATAATTCACCCCTCCACTTT. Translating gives CASSNSSYNSPLHF.

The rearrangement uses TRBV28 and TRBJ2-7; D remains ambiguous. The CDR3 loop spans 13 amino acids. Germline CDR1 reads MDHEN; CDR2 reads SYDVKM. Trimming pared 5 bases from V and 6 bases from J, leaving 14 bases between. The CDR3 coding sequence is TGTGCCAGCAGTCTGGGCCGTCCTGGCGAGCAGTACTTC. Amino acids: CASSLGRPGEQYF. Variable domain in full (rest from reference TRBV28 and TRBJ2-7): DVKVTQSSRYLVKRTGEKVFLECVQDMDHENMFWYRQDPGLGLRLIYFSYDVKMKEKGDIPEGYSVSREKKERFSLILESASTNQTSMYLCASSLGRPGEQYFGPGTRLTVT.